These T cell receptor beta chains were read from a single sample in a study of spatial heterogeneity in lung cancer. Using its own MiXCR run on the 5' RACE reads, TCRdb lists one record per CDR3 protein. The data contain tens of thousands of distinct CDR3 sequences, 4.5% to 6% of them singletons. The material sequenced was PBMCs, taken at surgery. The receptors stem from a male donor with early-stage non-small cell lung cancer. Each CDR3 is given without its conserved first and last residue.

cdr3_aa j_call v_call
SATGLAGDSQETQY TRBJ2-5 TRBV20-1
SARDSRRRVYNEQF TRBJ2-1 TRBV20-1
ATFDRDSGGYT TRBJ1-2 TRBV12-3/TRBV12-4
ASSPRTSRNTIY TRBJ1-3 TRBV7-2
ASGGGSQPQH TRBJ1-5 TRBV28
ASSRERKPNQPQH TRBJ1-5 TRBV19
ASSRNGQSNSNQPQH TRBJ1-5 TRBV12-3/TRBV12-4
ASSFPPWVAGGKYEQY TRBJ2-7 TRBV28
ASSYSLGSSGANVLT TRBJ2-6 TRBV6-5
ATERGPYNEQF TRBJ2-1 TRBV24-1
ASSQSSLSSGANVLT TRBJ2-6 TRBV4-1
SARQGGGRSNQPQH TRBJ1-5 TRBV20-1
ASSQRFGAFNQPQH TRBJ1-5 TRBV2
ASSSPGPKGPDTQY TRBJ2-3 TRBV11-1
ATSDSSSVNTEAF TRBJ1-1 TRBV24-1
ASSGRQGLRNNEQF TRBJ2-1 TRBV14
AIGAVLYEQY TRBJ2-7 TRBV27
ASSRNTGELF TRBJ2-2 TRBV5-1
ASSLVDSPRRGKETQY TRBJ2-5 TRBV7-8
ASSWDRVTEAF TRBJ1-1 TRBV5-1
ASSLIGGREQY TRBJ2-7 TRBV7-3
ASSQGSGLSSYEQY TRBJ2-7 TRBV3-1
ATSRDSVRVAGELF TRBJ2-2 TRBV15
ATRRDAGELF TRBJ2-2 TRBV15
ASSLIGLAPYEQY TRBJ2-7 TRBV12-3/TRBV12-4
ASSSGGAGYNEQF TRBJ2-1 TRBV5-1
ASSHKTFWGDDSYNEQF TRBJ2-1 TRBV4-3
ASSPFQGPNEKLF TRBJ1-4 TRBV7-8
ASSLVRGYEKLF TRBJ1-4 TRBV7-8
ASSSPSGGATDTQY TRBJ2-3 TRBV6-1
ASRAGGTEAF TRBJ1-1 TRBV3-1
SVDLRDTQY TRBJ2-3 TRBV29-1
ASSPRGAGELF TRBJ2-2 TRBV3-1
ASSQVQGAGQPQH TRBJ1-5 TRBV3-1
ASSPEQGYGYT TRBJ1-2 TRBV7-6
ASSLGDGSGSYEQY TRBJ2-7 TRBV5-1
SVRDFSSYEQY TRBJ2-7 TRBV29-1
ASSYKLGGELF TRBJ2-2 TRBV6-2/TRBV6-3
SATRYWGAQH TRBJ1-5 TRBV20-1
AWSVRLADTQY TRBJ2-3 TRBV30
ASSQERTSITDTQY TRBJ2-3 TRBV3-1
ASEKTGSTYEQY TRBJ2-7 TRBV12-5
ASSRVTIGFQPQH TRBJ1-5 TRBV21-1
ASSPGTGAYNEQF TRBJ2-1 TRBV7-6
AASQGGQETQY TRBJ2-5 TRBV10-3
SAILPSLQGAPLH TRBJ1-6 TRBV20-1
SGTSGGSADTQY TRBJ2-3 TRBV29-1
ASSRPGGGYNEQF TRBJ2-1 TRBV5-1
ASSYSLGGLSNEQF TRBJ2-1 TRBV6-2/TRBV6-3
ASSPRRGETQY TRBJ2-5 TRBV18
ASSFYQETQY TRBJ2-5 TRBV12-3/TRBV12-4
ASSGTSGLTDTQY TRBJ2-3 TRBV12-3/TRBV12-4
ASSAGTSGGREETQY TRBJ2-5 TRBV9
ASSLSILTEAF TRBJ1-1 TRBV19
ASSLGGSQNHEQY TRBJ2-7 TRBV5-1
ASSSLGVTDTQY TRBJ2-3 TRBV5-1
ASRTTNDYGYT TRBJ1-2 TRBV28
ASSQENLRKVGYT TRBJ1-2 TRBV4-3